The text below deals with one T cell receptor (beta chain). The target antigen is unknown. The data were taken from a study of shared clonotypes between healthy human individuals. The study, taken as a whole, reports: Clonotype sharing across donors was expected to vary with sequencing depth. Sorted-subset sequencing, rarefaction showed, was incomplete despite large depth. Blood alone was sampled, and tissue repertoires likely differ. Clonotype sharing across several donors was observed for 4% to 5.5% of naive CD4 clonotypes.

There are 14 residues in the CDR3. The germline CDR1 and CDR2 sequences are SGHNT and YYREEE (reference sequence). V lost 1 base, J lost 1 base, and 8 bases lay in between. Clones were read by immunoSEQ multiplex PCR, and TCRdb kept only the in-frame ones, dropping some. The sample gives 2 million to 3 million clones, approximately 93% of which show up once; 0.36% is in the top ten. This sequence originates from a man aged 18 to 35 in good health. Some clones in this sample may be carry-over from other donors' samples. This chain connects TRBV5-4 to TRBJ1-1; D remains unclear. The sample was naive CD4+ T cells from PBMCs. Regarding subset: CD45RA+ positively selected. CDR3 region: CASSLSRENTEAFF. CDR3 in DNA: TGTGCCAGCAGCTTGTCTAGGGAGAACACTGAAGCTTTCTTT.